The 18 T cell receptor beta chains listed next were all sequenced from one sample in a study of cytomegalovirus exposure and HLA in healthy donors. The protocol was immunoSEQ multiplex PCR, while the TCRdb copy is restricted to in-frame clones and leaves out a portion. Among about 120,000 clones, about 90% were seen once, and the ten largest hold 1.5% to 2%. Sequencing input: PBMCs. These receptors were obtained from a woman under 30 in good health and CMV-seronegative.

The chain carries TRBV19 and TRBJ2-7; 8 bases agree with TRBD1. Germline CDR1 reads LNHDA; CDR2 reads SQIVND (reference sequence). The CDR3 runs to 15 residues. V lost 3 bases, J lost 3 bases, and 7 bases stayed unmatched. This CDR3 is CASSIAQGAIYEQYF. CDR3 nucleotides: TGTGCCAGTAGTATCGCTCAGGGGGCCATCTACGAGCAGTACTTC.

This chain joins TRBV5-1 and TRBJ2-5, with D possibly matching TRBD1 (5 bases). CDR1 SGHRS and CDR2 YFSETQ come from the germline V gene. V was pared by 0 bases and J by 4 bases, with 13 bases between. The CDR3 spans 15 residues. The CDR3 loop reads CASSLDLGVGETQYF. CDR3 bases: TGCGCCAGCAGCTTGGACTTAGGGGTAGGAGAGACCCAGTACTTC. The whole variable domain, remainder taken from reference TRBV5-1 and TRBJ2-5, is KAGVTQTPRYLIKTRGQQVTLSCSPISGHRSVSWYQQTPGQGLQFLFEYFSETQRNKGNFPGRFSGRQFSNSRSEMNVSTLELGDSALYLCASSLDLGVGETQYFGPGTRLLVL.

The rearrangement joins TRBV7-9 to TRBJ2-1, with 8 nucleotides matching TRBD1. The CDR3 length is 16 residues. Per the germline V gene, CDR1 is SEHNR and CDR2 is FQNEAQ (reference sequence). With V trimmed by 5 bases and J by 8 bases, 14 bases remained unmatched. DNA for the CDR3: TGTGCCAGCAGCCGGGACAGGAGGGGCCCAGGCGATGAGCAGTTCTTC. Residues: CASSRDRRGPGDEQFF.

This rearrangement joins TRBV5-8 to TRBJ2-7, with 7 nucleotides matching TRBD1. The ends lost 1 base at V and 0 bases at J; junction bases unmatched: 10. Germline V lookup: CDR1 SGHTS, CDR2 YDEGEE. The CDR3 has 17 amino acids. The CDR3 here is CASSLWFATGSSYEQYF. The CDR3 coding sequence is TGTGCCAGCAGCTTGTGGTTTGCGACAGGGAGCTCCTACGAGCAGTACTTC.

The rearrangement links TRBV5-6 to TRBJ2-7; possible D gene TRBD1, 6 bases. V lost 4 bases and J 2 bases, leaving 13 bases between the germline ends. This CDR3 contains 14 residues. Germline V gene sequence: CDR1 SGHDT, CDR2 YYEEEE. The CDR3 bases are TGTGCCAGCAGCGCGGACAGAAACACCTACGAGCAGTACTTC. As protein: CASSADRNTYEQYF.

This clone appeared a single time. The chain recombines TRBV28 with TRBJ1-3; no definite D call. V lost 0 bases and J lost 7, with 10 bases in between. The V gene's germline CDR1 is MDHEN and CDR2 SYDVKM. This CDR3 is built from 14 residues. The CDR3 bases are TGTGCCAGCAGTTTATGGCCAACAATCAACACCATATATTTT. Encoded protein: CASSLWPTINTIYF.

This clone has only one observation. This chain joins TRBV7-3 and TRBJ1-1; TRBD1 might be the D (5 bases). V was shortened by 2 bases and J by 2 bases, with 9 bases between the two germline ends. The CDR3 spans 14 residues. Germline CDR1 is SGHTA and CDR2 is FQGTGA. CDR3 in amino acids: CASSLLGANTEAFF. The CDR3 DNA sequence: TGTGCCAGCAGCTTATTAGGGGCCAACACTGAAGCTTTCTTT.

V usage is TRBV28 and J usage is TRBJ1-5; TRBD1 aligns across 11 bases. CDR3 length: 19 residues. Germline V gene data show CDR1 as MDHEN and CDR2 as SYDVKM. With 6 bases clipped from V and 2 bases from J, the junction kept 15 bases outside the gene matches. The CDR3, as DNA: TGTGCCAGCAGGTCCCCGGGACAGGGGGGTCATTCGGGCAATCAGCCCCAGCATTTT. Amino acid sequence: CASRSPGQGGHSGNQPQHF.

J is TRBJ2-5 and V is TRBV7-9, with 7 bases matching TRBD1. Germline V CDR1 and CDR2: SEHNR, FQNEAQ (reference sequence). This CDR3 spans 13 amino acids. Trimming at V came to 5 bases and at J to 5 bases, leaving 5 bases not matched to a gene. CDR3 region: CASSGRGYETQYF. The CDR3 DNA follows: TGTGCCAGCAGCGGCAGGGGGTACGAGACCCAGTACTTC. Using reference TRBV7-9 and TRBJ2-5 for the parts outside the CDR3, the full variable domain is DTGVSQNPRHKITKRGQNVTFRCDPISEHNRLYWYRQTLGQGPEFLTYFQNEAQLEKSRLLSDRFSAERPKGSFSTLEIQRTEQGDSAMYLCASSGRGYETQYFGPGTRLLVL.

The chain uses TRBV28 and TRBJ1-2; D gene uncertain. CDR1 and CDR2 (germline): MDHEN, SYDVKM. This CDR3 spans 12 amino acids. V shed 4 bases and J shed 6 bases, with 9 bases lying between them. The CDR3 DNA sequence: TGTGCCAGCAGTTCCGTAACTAATGGCTACACCTTC. Translation: CASSSVTNGYTF.

The rearrangement links TRBV5-4 to TRBJ2-1, with a tentative D call TRBD2 (5 bases). Germline assignment: CDR1 SGHNT and CDR2 YYREEE (reference sequence). The V end was cut by 5 bases, the J end by 0 bases, with 9 bases between. The CDR3 sequence is 14 residues long. CDR3 sequence: CASRSGSSYNEQFF. In nucleotides, the CDR3 is TGTGCCAGCAGATCGGGGAGCTCCTACAATGAGCAGTTCTTC. The full variable domain, with the rest looked up from reference TRBV5-4 and TRBJ2-1, is ETGVTQSPTHLIKTRGQQVTLRCSSQSGHNTVSWYQQALGQGPQFIFQYYREEENGRGNFPPRFSGLQFPNYSSELNVNALELDDSALYLCASRSGSSYNEQFFGPGTRLTVL.

This clone appeared once. The chain couples TRBV21-1 to TRBJ1-1. TRBV21-1 is described as a pseudogene. This CDR3 is built from 14 residues. The CDR3 DNA is TGTGCCAGCAGCAAGAGAGGTTCTCGGGCTGAAGCTTTCTTT. This translates into CASSKRGSRAEAFF.

This chain connects TRBV5-1 to TRBJ1-4; 8 nucleotides align to TRBD1. The CDR3 totals 15 residues. V gave up 4 bases and J gave up 6 bases; unmatched junction bases: 8. The germline gives CDR1 SGHRS, CDR2 YFSETQ. CDR3 sequence (DNA): TGCGCCAGCAGCCTTGACAGGGGATCTGATGAAAAACTGTTTTTT. Translated, it gives CASSLDRGSDEKLFF.

The V and J genes are TRBV27 and TRBJ1-2; 7 nucleotides match TRBD1. Looked up from germline, CDR1 is MNHEY and CDR2 is SMNVEV (reference sequence). This CDR3 region has 12 residues. J gave up 12 bases and V 5 bases, and 9 bases lay outside the gene matches. This CDR3 reads CASSQTGVGNTF. In nucleotides, the CDR3 is TGTGCCAGCAGTCAAACAGGGGTTGGAAACACCTTC.

The V call is TRBV18, the J call TRBJ2-1; 11 bases align to TRBD2. After removal of 5 bases from V and 9 bases from J, the junction contained 12 bases not matched to a gene. CDR3 size: 16 residues. The V gene's germline CDR1 is KGHSH and CDR2 LQKENI. This CDR3 reads CASSGTGTSGLAEQFF. The CDR3 DNA follows: TGTGCCAGCTCAGGGACCGGGACTAGCGGTTTGGCTGAGCAGTTCTTC.

This chain links TRBV4-1 with TRBJ2-2; 9 bases map to TRBD1. The CDR3 loop spans 16 amino acids. In germline, CDR1 is MGHRA, CDR2 YSYEKL. J gave up 4 bases and V 1 base, and 4 bases lay outside the gene matches. This CDR3 is CASSQAGQGITGELFF. For the CDR3, the DNA is TGCGCCAGCAGCCAAGCCGGACAGGGGATCACCGGGGAGCTGTTTTTT.

The chain links TRBV5-5 to TRBJ2-7; D unclear. The V and J ends lost 0 bases and 3 bases respectively, with 7 bases between them. CDR1 is SGHKS, CDR2 YYEKEE, per germline (reference sequence). The CDR3 is 13 residues long. CDR3 DNA sequence: TGTGCCAGCAGCTTGGGGCTAGTCTACGAGCAGTACTTC. Amino acid sequence: CASSLGLVYEQYF.

In DNA, the CDR3 is TGTGCCAGCAGGGGGACAGGGACATTAGGGTACGAGACCCAGTACTTC. Protein product: CASRGTGTLGYETQYF. The gene calls are TRBV28 and TRBJ2-5; TRBD1 aligns across 9 bases. Unmatched junction bases numbered 13, after V lost 6 bases and J lost 5 bases. The CDR3 covers 16 residues. Germline V gene data show CDR1 as MDHEN and CDR2 as SYDVKM.